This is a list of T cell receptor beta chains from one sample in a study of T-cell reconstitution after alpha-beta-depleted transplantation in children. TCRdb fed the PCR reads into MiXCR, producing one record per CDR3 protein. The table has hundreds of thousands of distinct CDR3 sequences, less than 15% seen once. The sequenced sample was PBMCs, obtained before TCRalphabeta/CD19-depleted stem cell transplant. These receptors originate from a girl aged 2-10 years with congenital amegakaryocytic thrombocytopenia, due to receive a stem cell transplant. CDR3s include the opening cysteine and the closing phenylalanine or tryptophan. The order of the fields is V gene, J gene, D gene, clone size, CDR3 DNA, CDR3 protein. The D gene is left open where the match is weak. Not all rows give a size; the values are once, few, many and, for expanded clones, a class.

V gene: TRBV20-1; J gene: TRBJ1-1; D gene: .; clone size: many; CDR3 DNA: TGCAGTGCTAGCTCCGGGGGGGCGAACACTGAAGCTTTCTTT; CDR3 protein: CSASSGGANTEAFF
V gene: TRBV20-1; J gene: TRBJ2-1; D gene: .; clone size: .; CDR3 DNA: TGCAGTGCTAGAGTAGGGGGAACTTTTTACAATGAGCAGTTCTTC; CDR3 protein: CSARVGGTFYNEQFF
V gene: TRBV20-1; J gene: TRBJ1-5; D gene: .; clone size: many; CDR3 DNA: TGCAGTGCTTACCCTGGCCCCAATCAGCCCCAGCATTTT; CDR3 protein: CSAYPGPNQPQHF
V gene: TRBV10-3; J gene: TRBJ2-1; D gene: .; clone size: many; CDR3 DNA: TGTGCCATCAGTGAGTCGACAAAAGCAGAACGTTACTACAATGAGCAGTTCTTC; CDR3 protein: CAISESTKAERYYNEQFF
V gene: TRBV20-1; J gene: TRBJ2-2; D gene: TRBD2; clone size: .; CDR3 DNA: TGCAGTGCTAGAGAAGGCGGGAGGGCCGGGGCCGGGGAGCTGTTTTTT; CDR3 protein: CSAREGGRAGAGELFF
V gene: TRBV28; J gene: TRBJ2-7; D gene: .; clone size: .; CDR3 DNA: TGTGCCAGCAGTGCCCGCAGGGCCCCCTACGAGCAGTACTTC; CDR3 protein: CASSARRAPYEQYF
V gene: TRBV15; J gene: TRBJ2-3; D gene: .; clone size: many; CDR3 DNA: TGTGCCACCAGCACATACCCCCTAGCAGCCTACACAGATACGCAGTATTTT; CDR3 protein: CATSTYPLAAYTDTQYF
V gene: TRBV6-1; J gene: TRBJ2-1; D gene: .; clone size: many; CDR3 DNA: TGTGCCAGCAATAACCGCGGGTCTAGCTCCTACAATGAGCAGTTCTTC; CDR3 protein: CASNNRGSSSYNEQFF
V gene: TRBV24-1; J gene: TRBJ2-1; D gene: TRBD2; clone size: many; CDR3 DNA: TGTGCCACCAGTGACCTCCTAGCGGATAAGCAGTTCTTC; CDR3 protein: CATSDLLADKQFF
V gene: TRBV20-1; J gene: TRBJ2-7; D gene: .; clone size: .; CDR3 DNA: TGCAGTGCTAGGGGTGGGATCCACGAGCAGTACTTC; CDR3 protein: CSARGGIHEQYF
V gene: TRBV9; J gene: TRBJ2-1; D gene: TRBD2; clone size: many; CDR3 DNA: TGTGCCAGCAGCGCCAGCTCTAGCGGGACGGTCTGGAATGAGCAGTTCTTC; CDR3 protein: CASSASSSGTVWNEQFF
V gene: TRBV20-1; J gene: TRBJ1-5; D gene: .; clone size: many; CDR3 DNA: TGCAGTGCTAGAGTAGGAGACGGCCCCCAGCATTTT; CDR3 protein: CSARVGDGPQHF
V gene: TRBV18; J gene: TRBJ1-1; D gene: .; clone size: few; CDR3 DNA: TGTGCCAGCTCACGACTCAGGACAGACCCAATGAACACTGAAGCTTTCTTT; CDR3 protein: CASSRLRTDPMNTEAFF
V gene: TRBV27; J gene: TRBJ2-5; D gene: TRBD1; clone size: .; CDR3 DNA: TGTGCCAGCAGTCAAAGAGACAGGGCTGAGACCCAGTACTTC; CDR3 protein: CASSQRDRAETQYF
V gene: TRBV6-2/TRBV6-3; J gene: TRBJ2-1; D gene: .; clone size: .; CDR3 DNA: TGTGCCAGCAGCGGTCCCCTTAATGAGCAGTTCTTC; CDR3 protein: CASSGPLNEQFF
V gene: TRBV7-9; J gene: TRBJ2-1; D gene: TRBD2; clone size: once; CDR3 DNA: TGTGCCAACAACCCAATAGCGGGAGATGGGAATGAGCAGTTCTTC; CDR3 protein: CANNPIAGDGNEQFF
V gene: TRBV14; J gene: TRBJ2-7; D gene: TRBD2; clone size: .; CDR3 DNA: TGTGCCAGCAGCCTGTTAGCGGGAGAAAACTCCTACGAGCAGTACTTC; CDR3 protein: CASSLLAGENSYEQYF
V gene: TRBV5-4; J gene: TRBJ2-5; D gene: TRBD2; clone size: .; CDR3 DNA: TGTGCCAGCAGCTTGGGGCCAGCGGGGTCGTACCAAGAGACCCAGTACTTC; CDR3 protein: CASSLGPAGSYQETQYF
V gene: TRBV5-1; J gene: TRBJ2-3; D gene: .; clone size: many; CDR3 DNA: TGCGCCAGCAGCTATGTCGGAGCTAGCACAGATACGCAGTATTTT; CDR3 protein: CASSYVGASTDTQYF
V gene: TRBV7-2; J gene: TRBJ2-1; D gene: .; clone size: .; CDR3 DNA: TGTGCCAGCAGCGACAGATACTCCTACAATGAGCAGTTCTTC; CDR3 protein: CASSDRYSYNEQFF
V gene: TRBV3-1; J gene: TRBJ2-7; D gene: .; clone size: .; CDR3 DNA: TGTGCCAGCAGCCACAGGGAGGAGCACTTC; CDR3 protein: CASSHREEHF
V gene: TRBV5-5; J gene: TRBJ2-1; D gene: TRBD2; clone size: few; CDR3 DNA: TGTGCCAGCTTCGGACTAGCGGGAGGTCGGTTCTTC; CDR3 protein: CASFGLAGGRFF
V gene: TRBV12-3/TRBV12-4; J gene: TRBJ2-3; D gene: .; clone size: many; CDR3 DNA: TGTGCCAGCAGTTTCTCAGGGACAGATACGCAGTATTTT; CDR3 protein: CASSFSGTDTQYF
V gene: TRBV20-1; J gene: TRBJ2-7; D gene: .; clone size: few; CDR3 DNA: TGCAGTGCTAGTATCGGAGGACGGGAGCAGTACTTC; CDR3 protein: CSASIGGREQYF
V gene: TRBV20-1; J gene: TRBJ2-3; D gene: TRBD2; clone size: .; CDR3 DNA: TGCAGTGCTAGAGGACTAGCGGGAGAGACGCAGTATTTT; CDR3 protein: CSARGLAGETQYF
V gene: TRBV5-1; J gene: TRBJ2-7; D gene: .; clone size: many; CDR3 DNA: TGCGCCAACGGTGGCCGGCCTTACGAGCAGTACTTC; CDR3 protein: CANGGRPYEQYF
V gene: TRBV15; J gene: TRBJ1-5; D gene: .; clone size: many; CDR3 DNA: TGTGCCACCAGCAGAATCGCTAAAAATCAGCCCCAGCATTTT; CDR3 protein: CATSRIAKNQPQHF
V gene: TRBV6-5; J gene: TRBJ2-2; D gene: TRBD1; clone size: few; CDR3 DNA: TGTGCCAGCAGTTACCGGACAGGGGGTGGGTCCGGGGAGCTGTTTTTT; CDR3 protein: CASSYRTGGGSGELFF
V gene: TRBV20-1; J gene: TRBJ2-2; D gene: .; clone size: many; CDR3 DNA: TGCAGTGCGCCTGTGGGGCCTACGAACACCGGGGAGCTGTTTTTT; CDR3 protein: CSAPVGPTNTGELFF
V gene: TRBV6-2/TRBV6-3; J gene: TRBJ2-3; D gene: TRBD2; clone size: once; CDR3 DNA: TGTGCCAGCAGTACGCCTCTGGCGGGAGGGAGCACAGATACGCAGTATTTT; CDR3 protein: CASSTPLAGGSTDTQYF
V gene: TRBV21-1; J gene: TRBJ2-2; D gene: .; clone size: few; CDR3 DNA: TGTGCCAGCAGCAAAGTCTTATTAGCGGGAGGGGGCACCGGGGAGCTGTTTTTT; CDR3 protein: CASSKVLLAGGGTGELFF
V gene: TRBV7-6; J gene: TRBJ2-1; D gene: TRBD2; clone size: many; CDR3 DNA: TGTGCCAGCAGCCTTACTAGCGGGAGGTTAAATGAGCAGTTCTTC; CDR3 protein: CASSLTSGRLNEQFF
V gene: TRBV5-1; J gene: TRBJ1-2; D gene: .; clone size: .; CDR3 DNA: TGCGCCAGCAGCTTGGTGGTGGAGGGCTATGGCTACACCTTC; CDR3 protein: CASSLVVEGYGYTF
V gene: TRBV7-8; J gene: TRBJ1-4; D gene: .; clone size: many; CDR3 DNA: TGTGCCAGCAGCCTAAGGACCGGGTCCTATGAAAAACTGTTTTTT; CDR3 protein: CASSLRTGSYEKLFF
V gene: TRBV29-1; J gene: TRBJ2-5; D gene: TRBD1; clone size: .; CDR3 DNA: TGCAGCGTTGGTCCAGGGGGCGTAGAGACCCAGTACTTC; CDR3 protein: CSVGPGGVETQYF
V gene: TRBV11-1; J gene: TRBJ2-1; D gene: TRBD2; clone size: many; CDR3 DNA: TGTGCCAGCAGCTTAGACGTAGCCCGGGGGGGCTCCTACAATGAGCAGTTCTTC; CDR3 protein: CASSLDVARGGSYNEQFF
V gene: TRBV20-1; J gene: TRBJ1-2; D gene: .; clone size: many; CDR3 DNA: TGCAGTGCTAGATCAGGGATAATCACAGTGAAAAGTGGCTACACCTTC; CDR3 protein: CSARSGIITVKSGYTF
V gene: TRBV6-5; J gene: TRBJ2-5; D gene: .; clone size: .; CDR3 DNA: TGTGCCAGCAGTTACGCTGGGGACCTAGAGACCCAGTACTTC; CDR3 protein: CASSYAGDLETQYF
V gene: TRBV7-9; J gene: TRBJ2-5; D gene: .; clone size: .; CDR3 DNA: TGTGCCAGCACAAAGACGGGTAGCTGGCCAGAGACCCAGTACTTC; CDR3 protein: CASTKTGSWPETQYF
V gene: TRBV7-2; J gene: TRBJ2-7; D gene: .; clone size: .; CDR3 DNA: TGTGCCAGCATAAAGCCAGGGAACTACGAGCAGTACTTC; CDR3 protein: CASIKPGNYEQYF
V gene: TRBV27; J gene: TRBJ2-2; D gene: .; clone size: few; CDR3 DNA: TGTGCCAGCAGTACACTACGTGAGACCAGGGAGCTGTTTTTT; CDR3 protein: CASSTLRETRELFF
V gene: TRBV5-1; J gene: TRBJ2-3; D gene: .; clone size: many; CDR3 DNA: TGCGCCAGCAGCTCGCCGGGAAACCTAAGGTCCACAGATACGCAGTATTTT; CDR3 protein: CASSSPGNLRSTDTQYF
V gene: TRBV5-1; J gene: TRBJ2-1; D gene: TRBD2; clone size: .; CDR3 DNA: TGCGCCAGCAGCTCCCAACTAGCGGGAGGGCCGAATGAGCAGTTCTTC; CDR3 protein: CASSSQLAGGPNEQFF
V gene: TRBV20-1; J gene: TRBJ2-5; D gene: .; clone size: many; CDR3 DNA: TGCAGTGCTAGCAGAATACAAGAGACCCAGTACTTC; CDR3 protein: CSASRIQETQYF
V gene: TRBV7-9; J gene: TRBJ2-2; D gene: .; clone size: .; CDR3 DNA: TGTGCCAGCAGCTTAGGTCCTGGACTCACCGGGGAGCTGTTTTTT; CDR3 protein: CASSLGPGLTGELFF
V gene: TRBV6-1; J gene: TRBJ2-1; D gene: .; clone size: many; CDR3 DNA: TGTGCCAGCAGCCGCAACTCATGGGGGGAGCAGTTCTTC; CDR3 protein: CASSRNSWGEQFF
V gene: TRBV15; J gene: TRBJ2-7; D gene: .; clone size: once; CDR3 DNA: TGTGCCACCAGCAGAAACGAAGAGTTAGACGAGCAGTACTTC; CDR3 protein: CATSRNEELDEQYF
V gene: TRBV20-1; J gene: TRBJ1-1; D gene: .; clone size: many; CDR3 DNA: TGCAGTGCTAGCGTCGGGGGCACTGAAGCTTTCTTT; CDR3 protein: CSASVGGTEAFF
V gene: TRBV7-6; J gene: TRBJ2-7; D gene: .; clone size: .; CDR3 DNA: TGTGCCAGCAGCTTAAGTCCAGGCCACTACGAGCAGTACTTC; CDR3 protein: CASSLSPGHYEQYF
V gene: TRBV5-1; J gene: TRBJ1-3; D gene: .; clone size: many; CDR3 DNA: TGCGCCAGCAGCTTCGGACGGACTGGAAACACCATATATTTT; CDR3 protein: CASSFGRTGNTIYF
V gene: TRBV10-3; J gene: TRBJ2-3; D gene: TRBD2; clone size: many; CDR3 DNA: TGTGCCATCAGTGAGAGACTAGCGCCTAGCACAGATACGCAGTATTTT; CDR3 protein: CAISERLAPSTDTQYF